This TCR beta chain was captured by sequencing in a study of CD8+ T cells in alopecia areata. Study-level information: Each recipient was a roughly 6-11-week-old female C3H/HeJ mouse given skin from an approximately 6-12-month-old C3H/HeJ donor with spontaneous alopecia.

Findings and limits, study-wide: Sharing of TCR sequences between patients (possibly for HLA-related reasons) was less clear than in mice.

RNA was extracted and reverse transcribed into cDNA as the sequencing template. Here immunoSEQ multiplex PCR was the method, and the copy in TCRdb shows in-frame clones only, minus some. The specimen has some 110,000 clones, none found just once. Comment on this clone: Its antigen is still unknown. The gene names given are mouse names.

What was sequenced was lesional skin. The clonotype comes from a C3H/HeJ mouse with alopecia areata. This mouse strain has H2-k as its MHC haplotype.

CDR3 sequence: CASSRGTGGHTEVFF. The CDR3 DNA, read in part, is TGTGCCAGCAGCCGAGGGACAGGGGGCCACACA. This chain joins TRBV2 and TRBJ1-1; 12 bases are shared with TRBD1. Sequencing ends 4 residues short of the CDR3 end; the germline J gene provides the rest. V trimming: 4 bases; J trimming: 3 bases; junction bases outside the gene matches: 3. This CDR3 is 15 amino acids long. Germline V CDR1 and CDR2: LGHNA, YSYQKL.